The clone carrying this T cell receptor beta chain was picked up many times. Via MiXCR, TCRdb re-called the PCR reads, giving one row per CDR3 protein. The sample contains 550,000 to 750,000 distinct CDR3 sequences, nearly 20% of which appear only once. This specimen belongs to a study of molecular identifiers for immune sequencing clone quantification. V lost 2 bases, J lost 2 bases, and 7 bases stayed unmatched. The CDR3 consists of 16 residues. Germline CDR1 and CDR2: LNHNV and YYDKDF (reference sequence). Sequencing input: naive CD8+ T cells from blood, with Jurkat cell RNA spiked in. Subset noted: FACS-sorted CD8+CD4-CCR7+CD45RA+ naive T cells. The origin of this receptor is a human donor in good health. Some libraries in this study had Jurkat cell RNA spiked in. V is TRBV15 and J is TRBJ2-3, with 7 bases identical to TRBD1. CDR3: CATSRHNRGFTDTQYF. CDR3 bases: TGTGCCACCAGCAGACATAACAGGGGATTCACAGATACGCAGTATTTT.